This T cell receptor (beta chain) was profiled in a study of OX40 agonist ivuxolimab in advanced cancers. Across the whole study: Allowance was made for prior anti-PD-1, anti-PD-L1 or anti-CTLA-4 therapy, and 40% had some. The study's findings and limits: On average, CD8+ T cells had more expanded clones than CD4+. Normalized expansion of T-cell clones was also low for some nonresponders.

CDR1 is SGHRS and CDR2 is YFSETQ in the germline V gene. The CDR3 sequence is 16 residues long. The trim removed 3 bases at V and 2 bases at J, leaving 5 bases unmatched. About this clone itself: Its target is not known.

People who had autoimmune disease history or systemic immunosuppression were excluded. Sequenced by immunoSEQ multiplex PCR; TCRdb stores in-frame clones only, minus some. The profile shows about 93,000 clones, around 92% of them singletons. The material sequenced was CD4+ or CD8+ T cells sorted from blood, taken in a trial of the OX40 agonist ivuxolimab. The chain has TRBV5-1 and TRBJ2-5; the match to TRBD2 covers 12 bases. The clonotype was recovered from an adult with an advanced solid tumor such as melanoma, head and neck, liver or kidney cancer. The CDR3 protein is CASSSQTSGSQETQYF. In DNA, the CDR3 is TGCGCCAGCAGCTCTCAGACTAGCGGGAGTCAAGAGACCCAGTACTTC.